The clone carrying this T cell receptor beta chain showed up just a few times. As yet, its antigen is unknown. The record originates from a study of T-cell memory formation after mild COVID-19. CDR1 and CDR2 from the germline V gene are DFQATT and SNEGSKA (reference sequence). The CDR3 loop spans 12 amino acids. V lost 5 bases, J lost 2 bases, and 8 bases lay in between. Constant-segment primers served in 5'RACE that generated TCR alpha and TCR beta cDNA libraries bearing sample barcodes and UMIs. TCRdb reanalysed the 5' RACE reads using MiXCR and keeps one entry per CDR3 protein. The top ten clones hold 3.5% of a sample with roughly 250,000 distinct CDR3 sequences, less than 20% of them seen once. Overall study results and limits: Prior to infection, memory already included some responding clones, suggesting cross-reactive memory joined. Mostly located in CM and EM were contracting CD4+ clones, with contracting CD8+ clones located in EMRA.

The clonotype was recovered from a man aged 18 to 35 who had mild COVID-19 (a few samples of this study predate the infection). Cell type and time point are not known. The V gene is TRBV20-1, the J gene TRBJ2-3, with D uncertain. Input material: PBMCs or a T cell subset sorted from them (not recorded which). CDR3 sequence: CSAAGSTDTQYF. DNA for the CDR3: TGCAGTGCTGCTGGGTCCACAGATACGCAGTATTTT.